The T cell receptor beta chain described here comes from a study of T cell repertoires in cytomegalovirus infection. Study-wide results and limits: Using cumulative public TCR beta family frequency, the authors identified those who carried CMV together with the relevant HLA.

TCRdb processed the reads anew with MiXCR; each CDR3 protein has one entry. The table shows tens of thousands of distinct CDR3 sequences, with around a fifth occurring only once. This clonotype was detected only a few times. What it recognizes is unknown. The sample consisted of CD8+ T cells from cultured PBMCs, taken from culture after CMV antigen stimulation. The clonotype originates from a human donor in good health (CMV status not recorded). Some clones in this sample may be carry-over from other donors' samples.

The chain's CDR3 is CASSLRQAFDTQYF. CDR3 bases: TGTGCCAGCAGCTTACGACAGGCGTTTGATACGCAGTATTTT. The chain couples TRBV7-3 to TRBJ2-3, with D perhaps matching TRBD1 (6 bases). There are 14 residues in the CDR3. The V end was cut by 2 bases, the J end by 6 bases, with 12 bases between. The germline V gene has CDR1 SGHTA and CDR2 FQGTGA.